This T cell receptor (beta chain) was observed in a study of identical twins (dated by TCRdb to the mid-2010s). Broadly, across the study: The study deep-sequenced TCR alpha and beta repertoires from monozygotic twins, unrelated adults of various ages and cord blood to test whether fetal clonotypes persist. To rule out contamination, replicate twin experiments were performed at different times with different library preparation protocols.

The paper as a whole reports these results and caveats: Conclusions relied on cross-sectional statistical analysis, since the same donors could not be followed over many years. Fewer insertions were carried by abundant cord blood beta clonotypes; a weaker similar trend was observed in young adult naive repertoires, while no such trend was observed in memory repertoires. Excess twin sharing in beta out-of-frame sequences was weaker because fewer shared sequences lowered the signal-to-noise ratio. Out-of-frame TCR alpha sharing in monozygotic twins was systematically underestimated by recombination models, whereas sharing between unrelated individuals was in agreement with the recombination models. Invariant T cells such as MAIT and iNKT could partly confound zero-insertion analyses, although diverse VJ usage argued against such confounding for most clonotypes. Compared with coincidental sharing between unrelated individuals, out-of-frame TCR alpha sequences shared between twins showed an excess of sequences with low generation probability.

From the cysteine up to the phenylalanine, the CDR3 has a length of 15 residues. The kept DNA is CDR3 alone, 45 bases in frame from the first base. CDR1 is given as MNHEY and CDR2 as SMNVEV, both from the germline V gene (reference sequence). Trimming takes 0 bases from V and 0 bases from J, and the germline ends sit 6 bases apart. This clonotype has just a few counts. Its specific antigen is unknown. Base qualities are not at hand, and no much larger clone is one base apart. Every donor in the study was a healthy Caucasian. The library was prepared using 5' RACE. The instrument was an Illumina HiSeq 2000. A universal primer binding site was added through template switching, and the final cDNA carried a unique molecular identifier so that TCR cDNA molecules could be counted accurately. First-strand cDNA for TCR alpha and beta chains was synthesized from specific primers in the conserved constant-segment region. To control for contamination, every cDNA library was double barcoded, receiving both a SMART-Mk sample barcode and Illumina barcodes. TruSeq adapter sequences, together with Illumina sample barcodes, were added in two successive PCR steps. The TCR alpha and beta cDNA libraries were sequenced on the Illumina HiSeq platform using custom primers. Under the source paper's analysis protocol: MiGEC processed the raw reads to extract unique molecular identifiers, while MiXCR was used to determine the CDR3 positions. For each individual, recombination models were inferred using an EM algorithm with the repgenHMM and IGoR tools. Shared clonotypes were analyzed with the tcR package in R, and sharing was normalized by the product of cloneset sizes. To study raw recombination free of thymic and clonal selection effects, out-of-frame nonproductive sequences were analyzed. TCRdb handled the public reads itself, with Q25 trimming in fastp and clone calling in MiXCR, and kept productive beta chains. Rows with a matching CDR3 protein are joined into one entry that keeps the most common DNA and genes. TCRdb, rather than the study authors, made the V and J calls. The sample profile shows around 1.7 million distinct CDR3 sequences; about 30% of them were found once. The ten largest clones capture about 0.27% of the sample.

Recombination linked TRBV27 to TRBJ2-4, with no confidently assigned D gene. This clonotype was sampled from a newborn girl in good health. Sequencing was carried out using cord blood. CDR3 region: CASSLSTLAKNIQYF. The nucleotides read TGTGCCAGCAGTTTATCCACATTAGCCAAAAACATTCAGTACTTC.